This record covers a single TCR beta chain. Its antigen is still unknown. This record belongs to a study of T cells in localized non-small cell lung cancer. General study findings and limits: Uninvolved adjacent lung showed peak T cell clonality, exceeding tumor. Adjacent lung exhibited a median of 57 among the 100 most abundant tumor clones. Those with higher blood T cell density had longer overall survival.

Data came from immunoSEQ multiplex PCR; TCRdb stores just in-frame clones and leaves some out. The sample includes some 34,000 clones, around three quarters of them seen just once. This sample comprised peripheral blood, obtained before any cancer treatment. This sequence was found in a male donor older than 55 with stage III squamous cell lung carcinoma.

Here the CDR3 DNA reads TGTGCCAGCAGTTTAAAGGAGGACACTGAAGCTTTCTTT. Protein product: CASSLKEDTEAFF. The rearrangement joins TRBV27 to TRBJ1-1; D is uncertain. Looked up from germline, CDR1 is MNHEY and CDR2 is SMNVEV (reference sequence). V was shortened by 2 bases and J by 3 bases, with 7 bases between the two germline ends. This CDR3 region has 13 residues.